What follows are 10 T cell receptor beta chains derived from one specimen sequenced in a study of blood T cell repertoires in COVID-19 (TCRdb year 2020). The method behind the library was the immunoSEQ multiplex PCR assay. Imported from immuneACCESS, the table was reduced by TCRdb to in-frame sequences with V and J called. These copies leave out some clones; in studies compared against another copy, an unresolved V gene accounts for under half, and the cause of the remainder is not known. In all, the sample holds 210,000 or so clones, and more than 75% of those were seen once. The top ten clones comprise under 2.5% of the sample. Sequencing used peripheral blood. The source is a middle-aged man with active or convalescent COVID-19.

This clone was seen a single time. The chain recombines TRBV27 with TRBJ2-7; D may be TRBD2 (6 bases). The germline V gene has CDR1 MNHEY and CDR2 SMNVEV (reference sequence). This CDR3 region has 16 residues. The ends were cut back, 5 bases at V and 2 bases at J, with 19 bases in the middle. For the CDR3, the DNA is TGTGCCAGCAGTCCCCTACCAGCGGAGGGTACCTACGAGCAGTACTTC. Translated: CASSPLPAEGTYEQYF.

The chain has TRBV6-5 and TRBJ1-2; D not resolved. The CDR3 consists of 13 residues. Trimming removed 6 bases at V and 4 bases at J, with 12 bases between. Germline-derived CDR1 and CDR2 are MNHEY and SVGAGI. The CDR3 protein is CASRQRGGYGYTF. The CDR3 region has the DNA TGTGCCAGCAGACAACGGGGAGGCTATGGCTACACCTTC.

The chain carries TRBV10-1 and TRBJ2-3, with 9 positions matching TRBD1. CDR3 length equals 17 residues. From germline, CDR1 is WNHNN and CDR2 SYGVQD (reference sequence). Unmatched junction bases numbered 11, after V lost 1 base and J lost 6 bases. CDR3 sequence: CASSELAGQGAGDTQYF. The CDR3 DNA reads TGCGCCAGCAGTGAGTTGGCGGGACAGGGAGCTGGGGATACGCAGTATTTT.

This clone showed up just once. The chain has TRBV7-6 and TRBJ2-2; TRBD2 matches at 7 bases. The CDR3 is 17 amino acids. Germline CDR1 and CDR2: SGHVS and FNYEAQ. V lost 2 bases, J lost 5 bases, and 11 bases stayed unmatched. The CDR3 loop reads CASSLNGTTWGTGELFF. CDR3 DNA: TGTGCCAGCAGCTTAAATGGGACTACCTGGGGGACCGGGGAGCTGTTTTTT.

This chain uses TRBV6-2 or TRBV6-3 with TRBJ1-2, with TRBD1 as a possible D gene (5 bases). Trimming took off 2 bases at V and 0 bases at J, with 13 bases between the two ends. The germline V gene has CDR1 MNHEY and CDR2 SVGEGT. The length of the CDR3 is 16 residues. CDR3 sequence: CASSYAPGPANYGYTF. The CDR3 coding sequence is TGTGCCAGCAGTTACGCCCCAGGGCCAGCTAACTATGGCTACACCTTC.

This clone was seen only once. V is TRBV2 and J is TRBJ2-7; 10 bases agree with TRBD1. This CDR3 contains 15 residues. Germline-derived CDR1 and CDR2 are SNHLY and FYNNEI. V dropped 6 bases and J dropped 5; count of bases not matched to a gene: 10. The CDR3 spells CASRNPGQGTHEQYF. CDR3 bases: TGTGCCAGCAGGAATCCGGGACAGGGGACCCACGAGCAGTACTTC.

The rearrangement uses TRBV18 and TRBJ1-1; 10 nucleotides agree with TRBD1. The V and J ends lost 3 bases and 5 bases, in that order; junction bases with no gene match: 6. This CDR3 has 15 residues. CDR1 is KGHSH and CDR2 is LQKENI in the germline V gene. CDR3 protein: CASSPRGTGETEAFF. CDR3 nucleotide sequence: TGTGCCAGCTCACCCCGCGGGACAGGGGAAACTGAAGCTTTCTTT. Drawing the rest from reference TRBV18 and TRBJ1-1, the complete variable domain is NAGVMQNPRHLVRRRGQEARLRCSPMKGHSHVYWYRQLPEEGLKFMVYLQKENIIDESGMPKERFSAEFPKEGPSILRIQQVVRGDSAAYFCASSPRGTGETEAFFGQGTRLTVV.

The chain is built from TRBV28 and TRBJ1-3, with 7 bases that match TRBD1. The CDR3 is 15 residues long. The trim removed 3 bases at V and 3 bases at J, leaving 5 bases unmatched. The germline V gene encodes CDR1 MDHEN and CDR2 SYDVKM. CDR3 protein: CASSLKGGGGNTIYF. CDR3 DNA: TGTGCCAGCAGTTTGAAAGGGGGCGGTGGAAACACCATATATTTT.

The chain carries TRBV28 and TRBJ2-2; maybe TRBD2 (5 bases). Germline CDR1 reads MDHEN; CDR2 reads SYDVKM. The CDR3 contains 15 residues. Trimming took 3 bases from V and 4 from J, leaving 12 bases between them. For the CDR3, the DNA is TGTGCCAGCAGTTTCGATACTCGGGGCACCGGGGAGCTGTTTTTT. It encodes CASSFDTRGTGELFF. Variable domain in full (rest from reference TRBV28 and TRBJ2-2): DVKVTQSSRYLVKRTGEKVFLECVQDMDHENMFWYRQDPGLGLRLIYFSYDVKMKEKGDIPEGYSVSREKKERFSLILESASTNQTSMYLCASSFDTRGTGELFFGEGSRLTVL.

V and J are TRBV6-5 and TRBJ1-2; D uncertain. From germline, CDR1 is MNHEY and CDR2 SVGAGI. Trimming removed 2 bases from V and 2 bases from J, with 6 bases in between. The length of the CDR3 is 13 residues. CDR3 protein: CASSYAQNYGYTF. In DNA form, the CDR3 reads TGTGCCAGCAGTTACGCCCAGAACTATGGCTACACCTTC.